The 23 T cell receptor beta chains below were found in one sample sequenced in a study of T cells after yellow fever vaccination. TCRdb processed the 5' RACE reads anew with MiXCR; each CDR3 protein has one entry. The sample comprises 200,000 to 300,000 distinct CDR3 sequences, more than 6.5% of which are singletons, and roughly 1% rests with the top ten. The input for sequencing was CD4+ T cells sorted from PBMCs, taken on the day of the yellow fever booster vaccination. The receptors were sampled from a man aged 25 to 40 who received the YFV17D yellow fever vaccine.

CDR3 residues: CAISEESLTGELFF. In DNA form, the CDR3 reads TGTGCCATCAGTGAAGAGAGTCTCACCGGGGAGCTGTTTTTT. The chain recombines TRBV10-3 with TRBJ2-2; D unresolved. Trimming left V 3 bases short and J 4 bases short, with 9 bases between. The germline V gene encodes CDR1 ENHRY and CDR2 SYGVKD. CDR3 length: 14 residues.

This clonotype was counted many times. CDR3: CASSLHPQGAGTEAFF. CDR3 sequence (DNA): TGTGCCAGCAGTTTACACCCACAGGGGGCTGGCACTGAAGCTTTCTTT. This sequence joins TRBV12-3 or TRBV12-4 and TRBJ1-1, with 9 bases that match TRBD1. V shed 2 bases and J 4 bases; nucleotides not matched to a gene: 8. The CDR3 loop spans 16 amino acids.

The genes are TRBV29-1 and TRBJ2-7; TRBD1 matches at 10 bases. CDR1 is SQVTM, CDR2 ANQGSEA, per germline. There are 14 residues in the CDR3. V gave up 5 bases and J gave up 7 bases; unmatched junction bases: 11. The CDR3 spells CSVRRGTGASEQYF. In nucleotides, the CDR3 is TGCAGCGTTCGGCGGGGGACAGGGGCGAGTGAGCAGTACTTC.

This clonotype was observed many times. The chain combines TRBV20-1 with TRBJ2-1, with a tentative D call TRBD2 (6 bases). Trimming cost V 3 bases and J 6 bases, with 15 bases left between them. Germline V gene data show CDR1 as DFQATT and CDR2 as SNEGSKA (reference sequence). The CDR3 is 14 residues long. The CDR3, as DNA: TGCAGTGCTAGGTACTCGGGAGTCGGCAATGAGCAGTTCTTC. Protein: CSARYSGVGNEQFF.

The chain employs TRBV6-5 and TRBJ2-7, with D perhaps given as TRBD1 or TRBD2 (5 bases each). This CDR3 has 18 amino acids. The V and J ends lost 5 bases and 3 bases respectively, with 26 bases between them. Germline CDR1 reads MNHEY; CDR2 reads SVGAGI. The CDR3: CASSLPSGTPGLRYEQYF. CDR3 in DNA: TGTGCCAGCAGTCTTCCTTCCGGGACGCCGGGCCTCCGCTACGAGCAGTACTTC.

This rearrangement joins TRBV18 to TRBJ2-5; no firm D call. V dropped 0 bases and J dropped 4 bases, with 9 bases sitting between them. CDR3 length: 14 residues. CDR1 and CDR2 (germline): KGHSH, LQKENI. The CDR3 DNA reads as TGTGCCAGCTCACCACCTCTAGAACGAGAGACCCAGTACTTC. This gives the protein CASSPPLERETQYF. Full variable domain (outside the CDR3, taken from reference TRBV18 and TRBJ2-5): NAGVMQNPRHLVRRRGQEARLRCSPMKGHSHVYWYRQLPEEGLKFMVYLQKENIIDESGMPKERFSAEFPKEGPSILRIQQVVRGDSAAYFCASSPPLERETQYFGPGTRLLVL.

This clonotype has at least ten counts. V usage is TRBV29-1 and J usage is TRBJ2-1; D may be TRBD2 (6 bases). The CDR3 has 15 amino acids. V lost 4 bases and J lost 0, with 13 bases in between. Germline loops: CDR1 SQVTM, CDR2 ANQGSEA. For the CDR3, the DNA is TGCAGCGTTGTGGGAGGCCCTAGCTCCTACAATGAGCAGTTCTTC. Protein sequence: CSVVGGPSSYNEQFF.

This clonotype was observed a handful of times. V gene TRBV14 combines with J gene TRBJ2-1; 7 bases fit TRBD1. V shed 1 base, J shed 15 bases, and the junction held 18 bases outside the gene matches. This CDR3 has 16 amino acids. Germline CDR1 SGHDN, CDR2 FVKESK. DNA of the CDR3: TGTGCCAGCAGCCAAGGTGGGACAGCAAATCCCCAGCGTGCGTTCTTC. Its translation: CASSQGGTANPQRAFF.

This clonotype was detected ten times or more. The chain combines TRBV6-5 with TRBJ2-7; no reliable D call. This CDR3 has 14 residues. Per the germline V gene, CDR1 is MNHEY and CDR2 is SVGAGI. Trimming removed 0 bases at V and 2 bases at J, with 8 bases between. This CDR3 reads CASSYSKGPYEQYF. DNA of the CDR3: TGTGCCAGCAGTTACTCGAAGGGCCCCTACGAGCAGTACTTC.

In this sample, this clonotype turned up a few times. This chain connects TRBV6-5 to TRBJ2-1; 10 bases are shared with TRBD2. The V gene end was trimmed by 4 bases and the J gene end by 10 bases; junction bases not matched to a gene: 4. Per the germline V gene, CDR1 is MNHEY and CDR2 is SVGAGI. This CDR3 has 13 residues. The CDR3 sequence: CASSWTSGTEQFF. In nucleotides, the CDR3 is TGTGCCAGCAGTTGGACTAGCGGTACAGAGCAGTTCTTC.

At least ten counts were recorded for this clonotype. The gene calls are TRBV3-1 and TRBJ2-3; D might be TRBD2 (5 bases). Germline-derived CDR1 and CDR2 are LGHDT and YNNKEL (reference sequence). Trimming shortened V by 4 bases and J by 0 bases, and 14 bases separated the two germline ends. This CDR3 contains 16 residues. The CDR3 loop is CASSPPPGISTDTQYF. DNA of the CDR3: TGTGCCAGCAGCCCACCCCCGGGAATTAGCACAGATACGCAGTATTTT.

This clonotype was counted many times. The chain has TRBV6-2 or TRBV6-3 and TRBJ2-1; 9 nucleotides line up with TRBD2. The germline gives CDR1 MNHEY, CDR2 SVGEGT. J gave up 4 bases and V 0 bases, and 1 base lay outside the gene matches. The CDR3 extends over 15 amino acids. The CDR3 sequence is CASSYSAGGYNEQFF. In DNA, the CDR3 is TGTGCCAGCAGTTACTCGGCGGGAGGGTACAATGAGCAGTTCTTC.

This clonotype appeared many times. The rearrangement uses TRBV5-4 and TRBJ2-2; 7 bases are shared with TRBD2. CDR1 and CDR2 (germline): SGHNT, YYREEE (reference sequence). V trimming: 5 bases; J trimming: 5 bases; junction bases outside the gene matches: 9. The CDR3 sequence is 15 residues long. The CDR3 loop reads CASRGRAETTGELFF. Written as DNA, the CDR3 is TGTGCCAGCAGGGGGAGGGCGGAGACTACCGGGGAGCTGTTTTTT.

This clonotype was found a few times. The chain has TRBV30 and TRBJ2-7; TRBD1 matches at 9 bases. Germline lookup yields CDR1 GTSNPN and CDR2 SVGIG (reference sequence). J lost 2 bases, V lost 5 bases, and 1 base had no gene match. CDR3 length: 12 residues. CDR3 region: CAWGQGTYEQYF. CDR3 DNA sequence: TGTGCCTGGGGACAGGGGACCTACGAGCAGTACTTC.

Comments on this clonotype: A much larger clone lies one base from this, so it may be a read error. The V call is TRBV20-1, the J call TRBJ2-1; D remains unclear. The CDR3 consists of 17 residues. Germline V gene data show CDR1 as DFQATT and CDR2 as SNEGSKA (reference sequence). Deletions cut 5 bases from V and 5 bases from J, with 25 bases between. Written as DNA, the CDR3 is TGCAGTGCTTCCCGACTTGGAGCCATCGGGCTCCACAATGAGCAGTTCTTC. Translated, it gives CSASRLGAIGLHNEQFF.

This rearrangement joins TRBV4-2 to TRBJ1-5; 7 bases align to TRBD1. V was clipped by 3 bases and J by 1 base; unmatched bases: 3. The CDR3 consists of 15 residues. CDR1 and CDR2 from the germline V gene are LGHNA and YNFKEQ. The CDR3 nucleotides are TGTGCCAGCAGCCAGCCGGGACAGAGCAATCAGCCCCAGCATTTT. Translating it yields CASSQPGQSNQPQHF.

At least ten counts were recorded for this clonotype. The chain employs TRBV3-1 and TRBJ2-7; 10 nucleotides line up with TRBD2. The CDR3 loop spans 15 amino acids. Unmatched junction bases numbered 6, after V lost 4 bases and J lost 3 bases. Germline lookup yields CDR1 LGHDT and CDR2 YNNKEL (reference sequence). The CDR3 protein is CASSRGLAEFYEQYF. The CDR3 DNA is TGTGCCAGCAGCCGTGGACTAGCGGAGTTCTACGAGCAGTACTTC.

The table lists this clonotype with a few counts. The rearrangement uses TRBV7-9 and TRBJ2-5; the D gene is possibly TRBD2 (6 bases). The V end was cut by 7 bases, the J end by 5 bases, with 26 bases between. This CDR3 is 17 amino acids long. The germline V gene encodes CDR1 SEHNR and CDR2 FQNEAQ (reference sequence). CDR3 nucleotide sequence: TGTGCCAGCAAACCCAACTGGGGGAGGAACCGGGAGGAGACCCAGTACTTC. This sequence encodes CASKPNWGRNREETQYF.

This clonotype has at least ten counts. This chain joins TRBV20-1 and TRBJ1-2; 12 positions match TRBD1. CDR3 size: 18 residues. The V segment lost 5 bases and the J segment 2 bases; nucleotides outside the gene matches: 15. CDR1 and CDR2 from the germline V gene are DFQATT and SNEGSKA (reference sequence). The CDR3 DNA sequence: TGCAGTGCTGGAGGGTCCCCGGGACAGGGGGCAGTGAACTATGGCTACACCTTC. Its translation is CSAGGSPGQGAVNYGYTF.

This clonotype was counted ten times or more. The CDR3 reads CASSTGLVSYEQYF. The CDR3 nucleotides read TGTGCCAGCTCAACTGGGTTAGTCTCCTACGAGCAGTACTTC. This chain links TRBV18 with TRBJ2-7; no firm D call. Trimming left V 5 bases short and J 0 bases short, with 11 bases between. The CDR3 consists of 14 residues. Germline CDR1 KGHSH, CDR2 LQKENI. Complete variable domain (other parts from reference TRBV18 and TRBJ2-7): NAGVMQNPRHLVRRRGQEARLRCSPMKGHSHVYWYRQLPEEGLKFMVYLQKENIIDESGMPKERFSAEFPKEGPSILRIQQVVRGDSAAYFCASSTGLVSYEQYFGPGTRLTVT.

This clonotype was counted at least ten times. The V gene is TRBV28, the J gene TRBJ2-1; D not resolved. Germline values: CDR1 MDHEN, CDR2 SYDVKM. This CDR3 comprises 15 residues. V shed 3 bases and J shed 0 bases, with 9 bases lying between them. CDR3 coding DNA: TGTGCCAGCAGTTTTGGCTTTGGCTCCTACAATGAGCAGTTCTTC. It encodes CASSFGFGSYNEQFF.

V is TRBV6-5 and J is TRBJ1-1; D is perhaps TRBD1 (5 bases). Germline V lookup: CDR1 MNHEY, CDR2 SVGAGI. The CDR3 length is 13 residues. V dropped 7 bases and J dropped 0 bases, with 9 bases sitting between them. The CDR3 here is CASIKGVNTEAFF. The DNA for the CDR3 is TGTGCCAGCATTAAAGGGGTGAACACTGAAGCTTTCTTT.

This clonotype has a handful of counts. The rearrangement joins TRBV10-3 to TRBJ2-6, with D tentatively TRBD1 or TRBD2 (5 bases each). The germline CDR1 and CDR2 sequences are ENHRY and SYGVKD. The CDR3 length is 15 residues. Trimming stripped 4 bases from V and 2 bases from J, with 9 bases between. CDR3 bases: TGTGCCATCAGTGCCGGGGCGCCTGGGGCCAACGTCCTGACTTTC. The encoded protein is CAISAGAPGANVLTF.